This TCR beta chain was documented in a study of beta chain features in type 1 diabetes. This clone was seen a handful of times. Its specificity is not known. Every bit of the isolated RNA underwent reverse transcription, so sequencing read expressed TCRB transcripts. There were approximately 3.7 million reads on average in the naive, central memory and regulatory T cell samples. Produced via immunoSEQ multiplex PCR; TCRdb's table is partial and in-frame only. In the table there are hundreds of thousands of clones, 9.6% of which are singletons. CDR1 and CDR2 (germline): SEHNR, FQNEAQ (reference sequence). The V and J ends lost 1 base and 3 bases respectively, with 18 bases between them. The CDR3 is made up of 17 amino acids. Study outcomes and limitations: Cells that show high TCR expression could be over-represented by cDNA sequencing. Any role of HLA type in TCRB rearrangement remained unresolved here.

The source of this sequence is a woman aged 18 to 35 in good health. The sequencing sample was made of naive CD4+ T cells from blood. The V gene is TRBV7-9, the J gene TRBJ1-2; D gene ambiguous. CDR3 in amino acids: CASSLDGLKDVDYGYTF. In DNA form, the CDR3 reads TGTGCCAGCAGCTTAGATGGACTGAAAGATGTAGACTATGGCTACACCTTC. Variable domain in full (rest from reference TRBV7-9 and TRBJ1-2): DTGVSQNPRHKITKRGQNVTFRCDPISEHNRLYWYRQTLGQGPEFLTYFQNEAQLEKSRLLSDRFSAERPKGSFSTLEIQRTEQGDSAMYLCASSLDGLKDVDYGYTFGSGTRLTVV.